Given below is one T cell receptor (beta chain) in context. Losses at the gene ends were 0 bases for V and 8 bases for J; bases not matched to a gene: 13. CDR3 length: 16 amino acids. Germline V gives CDR1 SGHRS, CDR2 YFSETQ. Donors in Cohort 3 counted as recovered after two negative PCRs, clearance, or symptom resolution. Original processing notes: The authors estimated nucleated cell counts from reference gene primer amplification. Assay used: immunoSEQ multiplex PCR; TCRdb lists only in-frame clones, some missing. The V and J calls and clone size were taken over from that table, and D and trimming were inferred from the DNA. The sample includes around 230,000 clones, about nine tenths seen only once; the top ten take about 2.4%. This entry belongs to a study of blood T cell repertoires in COVID-19. Overall study context: Collection of acute and convalescent COVID-19 samples took place in the United States, Italy and Spain. Sample material is recorded as cDNA or gDNA derived from T cells, B-cell-depleted T cells, or PBMCs.

Sequenced sample: PBMCs or T cells enriched from blood (not recorded which). V usage is TRBV5-1 and J usage is TRBJ1-2; TRBD1 aligns across 7 bases. The TCR was taken from a woman in her thirties who had recovered from COVID-19. The CDR3 nucleotides read TGCGCCAGCAGCTTGGAGCCCCGGGACAGCTTTTACGGCTACACCTTC. Translation gives CASSLEPRDSFYGYTF.